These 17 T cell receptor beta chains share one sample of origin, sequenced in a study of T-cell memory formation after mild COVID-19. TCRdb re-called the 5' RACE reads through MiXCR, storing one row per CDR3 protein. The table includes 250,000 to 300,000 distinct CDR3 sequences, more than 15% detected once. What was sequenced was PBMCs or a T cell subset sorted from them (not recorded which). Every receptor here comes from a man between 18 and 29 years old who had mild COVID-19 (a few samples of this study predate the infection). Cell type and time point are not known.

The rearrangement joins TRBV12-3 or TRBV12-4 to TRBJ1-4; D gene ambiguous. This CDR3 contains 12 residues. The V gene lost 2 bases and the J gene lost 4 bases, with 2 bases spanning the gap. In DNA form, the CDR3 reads TGTGCCAGCAGTTTATATAATGAAAAACTGTTTTTT. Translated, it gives CASSLYNEKLFF.

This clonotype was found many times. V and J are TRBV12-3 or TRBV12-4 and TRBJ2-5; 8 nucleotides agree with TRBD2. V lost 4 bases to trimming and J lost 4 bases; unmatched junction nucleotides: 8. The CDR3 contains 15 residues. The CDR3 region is CASSSQAGGLETQYF. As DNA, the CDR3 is TGTGCCAGCAGTTCCCAGGCGGGGGGCTTAGAGACCCAGTACTTC.

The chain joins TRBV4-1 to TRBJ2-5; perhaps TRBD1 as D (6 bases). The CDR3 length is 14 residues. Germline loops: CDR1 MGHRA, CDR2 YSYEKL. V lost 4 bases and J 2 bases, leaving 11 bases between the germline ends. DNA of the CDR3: TGCGCCAGCAGCCCTCACGGACAGCAAGAGACCCAGTACTTC. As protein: CASSPHGQQETQYF.

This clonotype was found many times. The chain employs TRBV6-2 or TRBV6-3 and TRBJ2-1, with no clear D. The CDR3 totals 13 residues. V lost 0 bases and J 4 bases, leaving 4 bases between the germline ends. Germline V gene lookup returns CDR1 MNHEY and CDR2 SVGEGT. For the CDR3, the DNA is TGTGCCAGCAGTTACTCTACATACAATGAGCAGTTCTTC. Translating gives CASSYSTYNEQFF.

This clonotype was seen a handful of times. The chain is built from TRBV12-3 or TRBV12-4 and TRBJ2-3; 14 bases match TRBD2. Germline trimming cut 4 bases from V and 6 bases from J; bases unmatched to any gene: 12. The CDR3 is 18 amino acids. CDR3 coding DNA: TGTGCCAGCAGTTCCACCCGGGGACTAGCGGGGGAGGCGGATACGCAGTATTTT. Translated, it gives CASSSTRGLAGEADTQYF.

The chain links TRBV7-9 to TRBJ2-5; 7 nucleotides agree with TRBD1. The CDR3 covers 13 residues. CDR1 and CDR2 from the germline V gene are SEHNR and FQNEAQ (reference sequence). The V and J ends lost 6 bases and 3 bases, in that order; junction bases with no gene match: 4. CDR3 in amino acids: CASRRDREETQYF. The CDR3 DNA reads TGTGCCAGCAGGAGAGACAGGGAAGAGACCCAGTACTTC. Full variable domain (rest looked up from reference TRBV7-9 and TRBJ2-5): DTGVSQNPRHKITKRGQNVTFRCDPISEHNRLYWYRQTLGQGPEFLTYFQNEAQLEKSRLLSDRFSAERPKGSFSTLEIQRTEQGDSAMYLCASRRDREETQYFGPGTRLLVL.

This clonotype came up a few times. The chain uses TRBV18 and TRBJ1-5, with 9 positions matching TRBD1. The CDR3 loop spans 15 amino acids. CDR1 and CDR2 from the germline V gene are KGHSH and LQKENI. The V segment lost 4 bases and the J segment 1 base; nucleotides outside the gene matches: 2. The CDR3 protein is CASSHRGQSNQPQHF. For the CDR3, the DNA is TGTGCCAGCTCACACAGGGGGCAGAGCAATCAGCCCCAGCATTTT.

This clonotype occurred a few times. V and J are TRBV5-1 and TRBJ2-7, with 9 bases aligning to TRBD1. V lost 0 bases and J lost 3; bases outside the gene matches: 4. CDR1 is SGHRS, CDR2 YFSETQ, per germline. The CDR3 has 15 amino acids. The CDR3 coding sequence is TGCGCCAGCAGCTTGGATGGGACAGGGTTCTACGAGCAGTACGTC. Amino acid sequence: CASSLDGTGFYEQYV.

In DNA, the CDR3 is TGTGCCACCAGCAGAGATACGCGGGGGGGCCCGGGAGATACGCAGTATTTT. It yields the protein CATSRDTRGGPGDTQYF. The chain employs TRBV15 and TRBJ2-3, with TRBD2 matching over 9 bases. J gave up 5 bases and V 0 bases, and 9 bases lay outside the gene matches. Germline V gene sequence: CDR1 LNHNV, CDR2 YYDKDF (reference sequence). This CDR3 contains 17 residues.

CDR3 sequence reads: CASSLDRGEEQYV. The DNA for the CDR3 is TGCGCCAGCAGCTTAGACAGGGGTGAAGAGCAGTACGTC. V and J are TRBV5-1 and TRBJ2-7; 8 bases are shared with TRBD1. The junction had 5 bases not matched to a gene; V was cut back by 2 bases and J by 7 bases. CDR1 is SGHRS, CDR2 YFSETQ, per germline. The CDR3 covers 13 residues.

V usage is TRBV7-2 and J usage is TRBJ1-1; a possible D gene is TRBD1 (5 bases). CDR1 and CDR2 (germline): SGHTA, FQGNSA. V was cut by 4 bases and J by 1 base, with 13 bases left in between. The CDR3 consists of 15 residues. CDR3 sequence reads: CASSSVRTGNTEAFF. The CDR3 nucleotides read TGTGCCAGCAGCTCAGTCCGCACAGGGAACACTGAAGCTTTCTTT.

CDR3 residues: CASSLGSGQGTTGELFF. In DNA form, the CDR3 reads TGCGCCAGCAGCTTGGGCTCTGGACAGGGTACAACCGGGGAGCTGTTTTTT. This chain links TRBV5-1 with TRBJ2-2; 8 nucleotides agree with TRBD1. This CDR3 contains 17 residues. V lost 0 bases and J lost 5; bases outside the gene matches: 9. Germline loops: CDR1 SGHRS, CDR2 YFSETQ.

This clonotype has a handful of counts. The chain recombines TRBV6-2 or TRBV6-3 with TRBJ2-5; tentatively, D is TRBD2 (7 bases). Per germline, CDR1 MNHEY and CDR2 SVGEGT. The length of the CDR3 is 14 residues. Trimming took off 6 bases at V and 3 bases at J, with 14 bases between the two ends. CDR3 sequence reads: CASSPAGAEETQYF. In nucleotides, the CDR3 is TGTGCCAGCAGCCCGGCGGGGGCGGAAGAGACCCAGTACTTC.

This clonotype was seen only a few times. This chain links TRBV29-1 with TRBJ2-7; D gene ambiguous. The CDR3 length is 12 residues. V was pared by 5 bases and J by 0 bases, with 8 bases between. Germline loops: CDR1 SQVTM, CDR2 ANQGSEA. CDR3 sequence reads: CSVKQSSYEQYF. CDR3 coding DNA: TGCAGCGTTAAACAGTCCTCCTACGAGCAGTACTTC.

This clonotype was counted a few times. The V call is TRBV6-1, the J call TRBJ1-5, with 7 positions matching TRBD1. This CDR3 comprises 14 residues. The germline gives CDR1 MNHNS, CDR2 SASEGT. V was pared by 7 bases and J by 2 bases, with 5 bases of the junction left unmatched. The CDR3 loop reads CASILGGGNQPQHF. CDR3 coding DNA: TGTGCCAGCATTTTAGGGGGCGGCAATCAGCCCCAGCATTTT.

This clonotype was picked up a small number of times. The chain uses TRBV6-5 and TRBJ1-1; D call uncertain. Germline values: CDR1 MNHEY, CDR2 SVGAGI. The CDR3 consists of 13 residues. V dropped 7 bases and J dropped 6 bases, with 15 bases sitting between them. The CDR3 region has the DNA TGTGCCAGCAACCCTCCCGGGCGCCCTGAAGCTTTCTTT. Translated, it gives CASNPPGRPEAFF.

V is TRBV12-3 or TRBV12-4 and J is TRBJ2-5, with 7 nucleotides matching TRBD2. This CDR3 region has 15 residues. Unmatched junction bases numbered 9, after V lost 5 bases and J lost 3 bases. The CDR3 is CASSPLFLAEETQYF. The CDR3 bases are TGTGCCAGCAGTCCCTTGTTTCTAGCGGAAGAGACCCAGTACTTC.